The T cell receptor (beta chain) under discussion was sequenced for a study of Ad26.COV2.S vaccination and SARS-CoV-2 variants. CDR1 is SNHLY, CDR2 FYNNEI, per germline. The CDR3 is made up of 14 amino acids. V shed 4 bases and J shed 1 base, with 7 bases lying between them. Treatment: roughly 19 received Ad26.COV2.S at low or high dose, single or two shots; roughly five received placebo; per-sample allocation not given. Vaccine and placebo recipients were sampled on day 63 after the first injection. Only in-frame clones appear in the TCRdb table, and some are missing; sequencing was by immunoSEQ multiplex PCR. The sample lists about 680,000 clones; roughly nine tenths were seen once.

This chain connects TRBV2 to TRBJ1-4; D not resolved. Material: peripheral blood, obtained in a trial of Ad26.COV2.S vaccine versus placebo. This TCR derives from a person aged 18 to 59 who received the Ad26.COV2.S COVID-19 vaccine or a placebo. Here the CDR3 DNA reads TGTGCCAGCAGTGTAAGGAGAACTAATGAAAAACTGTTTTTT. Amino acid sequence: CASSVRRTNEKLFF.